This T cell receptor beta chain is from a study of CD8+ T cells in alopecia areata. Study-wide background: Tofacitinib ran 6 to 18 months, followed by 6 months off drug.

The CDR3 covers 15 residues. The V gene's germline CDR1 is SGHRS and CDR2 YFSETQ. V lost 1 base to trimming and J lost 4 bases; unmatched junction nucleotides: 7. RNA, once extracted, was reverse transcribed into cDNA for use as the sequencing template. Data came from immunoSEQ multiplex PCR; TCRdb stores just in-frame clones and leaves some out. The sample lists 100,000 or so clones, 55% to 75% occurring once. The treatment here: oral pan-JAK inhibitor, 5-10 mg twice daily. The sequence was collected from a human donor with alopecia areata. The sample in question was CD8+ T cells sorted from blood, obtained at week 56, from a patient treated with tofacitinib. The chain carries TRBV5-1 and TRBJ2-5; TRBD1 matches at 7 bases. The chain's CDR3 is CASSLIEGAAETQYF. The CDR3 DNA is TGCGCCAGCAGCTTGATCGAGGGGGCAGCAGAGACCCAGTACTTC.